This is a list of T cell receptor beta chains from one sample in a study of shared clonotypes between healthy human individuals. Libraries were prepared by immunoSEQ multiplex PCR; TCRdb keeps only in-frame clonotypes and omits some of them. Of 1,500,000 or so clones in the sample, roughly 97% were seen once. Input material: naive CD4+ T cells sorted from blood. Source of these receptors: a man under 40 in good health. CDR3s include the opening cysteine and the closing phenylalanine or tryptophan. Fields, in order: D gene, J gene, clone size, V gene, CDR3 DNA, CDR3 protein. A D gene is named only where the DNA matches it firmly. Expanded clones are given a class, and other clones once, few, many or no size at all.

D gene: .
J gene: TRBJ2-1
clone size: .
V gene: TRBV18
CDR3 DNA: TGTGCCAGCTCACCAGCCCTCACGACGGGTTATATGCAGTTCTTC
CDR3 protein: CASSPALTTGYMQFF

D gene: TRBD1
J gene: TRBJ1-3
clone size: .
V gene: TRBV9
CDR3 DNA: TGTGCCAGCAGCGAGACAGGGTCAGGAAACACCATATATTTT
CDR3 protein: CASSETGSGNTIYF

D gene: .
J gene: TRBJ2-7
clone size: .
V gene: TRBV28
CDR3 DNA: TGTGCCAGCAAGAGCGGGTCAGTCTACGAGCAGTACTTC
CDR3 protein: CASKSGSVYEQYF

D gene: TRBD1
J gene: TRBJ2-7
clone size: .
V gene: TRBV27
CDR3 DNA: TGTGCCAGCAGGAGGGACAGGGCTCACTACGAGCAGTACTTC
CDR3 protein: CASRRDRAHYEQYF

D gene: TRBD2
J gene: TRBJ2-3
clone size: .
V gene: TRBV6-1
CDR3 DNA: TGTGCCAGTTCGAGCGGGAGCAGCACAGATACGCAGTATTTT
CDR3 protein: CASSSGSSTDTQYF

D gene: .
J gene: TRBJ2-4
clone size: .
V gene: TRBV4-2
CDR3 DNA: TGTGCCAGCAGCCAAGATACACTAGCCAAAAACATTCAGTACTTC
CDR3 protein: CASSQDTLAKNIQYF

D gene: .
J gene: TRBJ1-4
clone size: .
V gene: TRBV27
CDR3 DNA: TGTGCCAGCAGTCTACAGGGCGTGGTTGAAAAACTGTTTTTT
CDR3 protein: CASSLQGVVEKLFF

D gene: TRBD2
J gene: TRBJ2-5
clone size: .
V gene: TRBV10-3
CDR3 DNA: TGTGCCATCAGTGATTCGGGGAGGGAGGAGACCCAGTACTTC
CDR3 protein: CAISDSGREETQYF

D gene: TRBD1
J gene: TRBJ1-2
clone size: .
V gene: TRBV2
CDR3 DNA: TGTGCCAGGGATCAAACGATGGACAGGACTCTCTGGGGCTACACCTTC
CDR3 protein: CARDQTMDRTLWGYTF

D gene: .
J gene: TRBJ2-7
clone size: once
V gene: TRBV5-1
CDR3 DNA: TGCGCCAGCAGCTTGGGAGGAACCCCCCACGAGCAGTACTTC
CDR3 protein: CASSLGGTPHEQYF

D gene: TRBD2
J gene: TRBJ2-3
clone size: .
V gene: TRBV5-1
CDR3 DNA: TGCGCCAGCAGCTTCCTCGGGGGGGTAGGAACAGATACGCAGTATTTT
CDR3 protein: CASSFLGGVGTDTQYF

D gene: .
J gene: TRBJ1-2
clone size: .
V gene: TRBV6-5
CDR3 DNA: TGTGCCAGCAGCCGGGGGAGCTACTATGGCTACACCTTC
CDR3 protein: CASSRGSYYGYTF

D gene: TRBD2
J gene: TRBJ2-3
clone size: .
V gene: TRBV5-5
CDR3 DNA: TGTGCCAGCAGCCTCGGACTAGCGGGAGGGCTTACGCAGTATTTT
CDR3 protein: CASSLGLAGGLTQYF

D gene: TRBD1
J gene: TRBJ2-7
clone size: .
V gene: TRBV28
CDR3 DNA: TGTGCCAGCAAGTTATCAACCCGGACAGGGGAAGTCGGGCAGTACTTC
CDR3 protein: CASKLSTRTGEVGQYF

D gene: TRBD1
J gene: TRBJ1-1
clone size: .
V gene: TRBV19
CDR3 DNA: TGTGCCATTAGGACAGGGGAAGGTGAAGCTTTCTTT
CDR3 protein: CAIRTGEGEAFF

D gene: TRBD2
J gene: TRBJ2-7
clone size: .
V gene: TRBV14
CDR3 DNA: TGTGCCAGCAGCCCTTGGCCGGGACTATCAACCACCTACGAGCAGTACTTC
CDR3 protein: CASSPWPGLSTTYEQYF

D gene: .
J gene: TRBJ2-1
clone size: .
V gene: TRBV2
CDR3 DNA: TGTGCCAGCAGTGTGGTGCGGAATAGCTCCTACAATGAGCAGTTCTTC
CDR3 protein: CASSVVRNSSYNEQFF